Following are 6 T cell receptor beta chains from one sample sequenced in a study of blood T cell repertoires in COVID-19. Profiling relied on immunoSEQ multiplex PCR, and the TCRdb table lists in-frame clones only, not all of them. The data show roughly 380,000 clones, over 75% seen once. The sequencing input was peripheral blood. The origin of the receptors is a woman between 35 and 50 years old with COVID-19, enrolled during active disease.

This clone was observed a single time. The CDR3, as DNA: TGTGCCAGCAGCTTCCGGACAGGGGCAAACATTCAGTACTTC. Its translation is CASSFRTGANIQYF. This chain links TRBV7-2 with TRBJ2-4; 9 bases fit TRBD1. The V segment lost 3 bases and the J segment 6 bases; nucleotides outside the gene matches: 3. This CDR3 comprises 14 residues. In germline, CDR1 is SGHTA, CDR2 FQGNSA.

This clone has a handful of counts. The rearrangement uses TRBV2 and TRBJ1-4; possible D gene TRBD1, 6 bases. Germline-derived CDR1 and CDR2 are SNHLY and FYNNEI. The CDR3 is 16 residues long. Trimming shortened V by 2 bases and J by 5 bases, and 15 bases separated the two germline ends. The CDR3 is CASSENVGQGNEKLFF. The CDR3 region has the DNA TGTGCCAGCAGTGAAAACGTAGGGCAGGGGAATGAAAAACTGTTTTTT.

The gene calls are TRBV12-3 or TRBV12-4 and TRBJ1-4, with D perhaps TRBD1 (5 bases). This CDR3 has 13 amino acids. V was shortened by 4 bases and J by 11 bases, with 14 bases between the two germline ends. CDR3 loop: CASSSFRGEKLFF. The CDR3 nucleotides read TGTGCCAGCAGTTCCTTCCGGGGGGAGAAACTGTTTTTT.

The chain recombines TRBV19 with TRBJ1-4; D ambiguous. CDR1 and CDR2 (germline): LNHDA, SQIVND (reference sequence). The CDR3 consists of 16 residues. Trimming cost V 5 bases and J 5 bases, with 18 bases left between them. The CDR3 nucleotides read TGTGCCAGTAGTCCGGCCTTCGGGGTCTGGAATGAAAAACTGTTTTTT. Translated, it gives CASSPAFGVWNEKLFF. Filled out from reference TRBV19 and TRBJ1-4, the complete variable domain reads DGGITQSPKYLFRKEGQNVTLSCEQNLNHDAMYWYRQDPGQGLRLIYYSQIVNDFQKGDIAEGYSVSREKKESFPLTVTSAQKNPTAFYLCASSPAFGVWNEKLFFGSGTQLSVL.

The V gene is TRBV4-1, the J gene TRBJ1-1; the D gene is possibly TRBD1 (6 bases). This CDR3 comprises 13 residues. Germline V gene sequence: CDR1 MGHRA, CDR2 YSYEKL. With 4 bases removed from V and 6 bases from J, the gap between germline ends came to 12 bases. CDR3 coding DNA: TGCGCCAGCAGCCCCCGGGGGGCGGCTGAAGCTTTCTTT. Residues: CASSPRGAAEAFF.

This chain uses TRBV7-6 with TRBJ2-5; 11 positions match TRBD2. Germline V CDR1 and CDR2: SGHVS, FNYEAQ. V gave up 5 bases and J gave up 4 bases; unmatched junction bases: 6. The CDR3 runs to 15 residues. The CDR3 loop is CASSRLAGKTETQYF. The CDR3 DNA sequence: TGTGCCAGCAGCCGACTAGCGGGAAAGACAGAGACCCAGTACTTC.